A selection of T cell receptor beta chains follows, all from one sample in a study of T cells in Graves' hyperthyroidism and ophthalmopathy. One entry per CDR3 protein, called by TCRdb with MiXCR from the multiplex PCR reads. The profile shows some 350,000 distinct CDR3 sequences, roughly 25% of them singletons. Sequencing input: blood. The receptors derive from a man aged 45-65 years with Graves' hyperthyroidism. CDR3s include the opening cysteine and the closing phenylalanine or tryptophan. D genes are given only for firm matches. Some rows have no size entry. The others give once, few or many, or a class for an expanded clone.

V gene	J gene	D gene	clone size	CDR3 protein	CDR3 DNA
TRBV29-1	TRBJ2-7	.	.	CSVLSYSYEQYF	TGCAGCGTTCTCTCCTACTCCTACGAGCAGTACTTC
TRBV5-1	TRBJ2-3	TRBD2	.	CASSLAGASGRRSTDTQYF	TGCGCCAGCAGCTTGGCTGGGGCTAGCGGGAGGAGAAGCACAGATACGCAGTATTTT
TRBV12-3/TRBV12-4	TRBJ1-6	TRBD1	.	CASSDRGSPLHF	TGTGCCAGCAGCGACAGGGGATCACCCCTCCACTTT
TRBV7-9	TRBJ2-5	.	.	CASSFLSLHKETQYF	TGTGCCAGCAGCTTTTTATCGCTCCACAAAGAGACCCAGTACTTC
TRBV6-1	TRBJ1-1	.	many	CASTVNTEAFF	TGTGCCAGCACGGTGAACACTGAAGCTTTCTTT
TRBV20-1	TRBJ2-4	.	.	CSARTASNGRIQYF	TGCAGTGCTAGGACGGCAAGTAACGGTCGCATTCAGTACTTC
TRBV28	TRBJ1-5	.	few	CASSLWGRDSNQPQHF	TGTGCCAGCAGTTTATGGGGGCGGGATAGCAATCAGCCCCAGCATTTT
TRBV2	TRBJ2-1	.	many	CATTTGTLSYNEQFF	TGTGCCACAACAACCGGGACCCTCTCCTACAATGAGCAGTTCTTC
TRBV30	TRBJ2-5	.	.	CAWSRSGWETQYF	TGTGCCTGGAGTAGGAGCGGGTGGGAGACCCAGTACTTC
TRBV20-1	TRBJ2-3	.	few	CSAREESGSTDTQYF	TGCAGTGCTAGAGAGGAAAGCGGGAGCACAGATACGCAGTATTTT
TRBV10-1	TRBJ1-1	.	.	CASSESGWTEAFF	TGCGCCAGCAGTGAATCGGGTTGGACTGAAGCTTTCTTT
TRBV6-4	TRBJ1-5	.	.	CASSDNPGEPQHF	TGTGCCAGCAGTGACAATCCGGGGGAGCCCCAGCATTTT
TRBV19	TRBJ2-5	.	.	CASVPQTQYF	TGTGCCAGCGTACCCCAGACCCAGTACTTC
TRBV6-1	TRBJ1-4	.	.	CASSSHLEEKLFF	TGTGCCAGCAGCTCCCACCTGGAGGAAAAACTGTTTTTT
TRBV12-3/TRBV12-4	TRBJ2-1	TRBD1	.	CASSRRTGKGSYNEQFF	TGTGCCAGCAGCCGCAGGACAGGGAAGGGCTCCTACAATGAGCAGTTCTTC
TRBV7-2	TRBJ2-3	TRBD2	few	CASSLAVLGADTQYF	TGTGCCAGCAGCCTAGCGGTTCTTGGCGCAGATACGCAGTATTTT
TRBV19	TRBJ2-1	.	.	CASSTDYTNEQFF	TGTGCCAGTAGTACCGACTACACCAATGAGCAGTTCTTC
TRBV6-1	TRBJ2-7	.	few	CASSRDMSYEQYF	TGTGCCAGCAGTAGGGACATGTCCTACGAGCAGTACTTC
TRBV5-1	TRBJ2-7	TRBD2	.	CASSPGTTIYEQYF	TGCGCCAGCAGCCCCGGGACTACAATCTACGAGCAGTACTTC
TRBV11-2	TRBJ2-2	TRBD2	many	CASSLDRLAANTGELFF	TGTGCCAGCAGCTTAGATCGCCTAGCGGCTAACACCGGGGAGCTGTTTTTT
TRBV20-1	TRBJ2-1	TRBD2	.	CSARDPLLAGTYNEQFF	TGCAGTGCTAGAGACCCCCTACTAGCGGGAACTTACAATGAGCAGTTCTTC
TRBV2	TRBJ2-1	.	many	CASRLEDYNEQFF	TGTGCCAGCAGGCTAGAAGACTACAATGAGCAGTTCTTC
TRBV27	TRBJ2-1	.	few	CASSLIRNNEQFF	TGTGCCAGCAGTCTGATACGGAACAATGAGCAGTTCTTC
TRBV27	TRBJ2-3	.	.	CASSLEGLRRDTQYF	TGTGCCAGCAGTTTGGAGGGTTTAAGGCGGGATACGCAGTATTTT
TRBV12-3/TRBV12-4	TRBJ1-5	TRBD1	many	CASSSIGQGNQPQHF	TGTGCCAGCAGTTCCATTGGACAGGGGAATCAGCCCCAGCATTTT
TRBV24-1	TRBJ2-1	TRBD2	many	CATSEPTSGRGNEQFF	TGTGCCACCAGTGAGCCTACTAGCGGGAGGGGGAATGAGCAGTTCTTC
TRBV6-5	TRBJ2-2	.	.	CASSYSQGRTGELFF	TGTGCCAGCAGTTACTCGCAGGGCCGAACCGGGGAGCTGTTTTTT
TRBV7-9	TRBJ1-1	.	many	CASSLAGANTEAFF	TGTGCCAGCAGCTTAGCAGGGGCGAACACTGAAGCTTTCTTT